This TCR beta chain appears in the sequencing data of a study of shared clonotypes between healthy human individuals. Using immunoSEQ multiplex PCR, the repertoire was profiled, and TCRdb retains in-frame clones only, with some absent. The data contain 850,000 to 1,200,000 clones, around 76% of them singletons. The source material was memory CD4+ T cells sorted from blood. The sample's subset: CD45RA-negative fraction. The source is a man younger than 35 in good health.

CDR3 amino acids: CASSLLLGRQQETQYF. The CDR3 DNA reads TGTGCCAGCAGCTTATTACTTGGCAGACAGCAAGAGACCCAGTACTTC. V is TRBV7-9 and J is TRBJ2-5; tentative D call: TRBD1 (5 bases). CDR3 size: 16 residues. CDR1 is SEHNR and CDR2 is FQNEAQ in the germline V gene (reference sequence). V dropped 2 bases and J dropped 2 bases, with 15 bases sitting between them.